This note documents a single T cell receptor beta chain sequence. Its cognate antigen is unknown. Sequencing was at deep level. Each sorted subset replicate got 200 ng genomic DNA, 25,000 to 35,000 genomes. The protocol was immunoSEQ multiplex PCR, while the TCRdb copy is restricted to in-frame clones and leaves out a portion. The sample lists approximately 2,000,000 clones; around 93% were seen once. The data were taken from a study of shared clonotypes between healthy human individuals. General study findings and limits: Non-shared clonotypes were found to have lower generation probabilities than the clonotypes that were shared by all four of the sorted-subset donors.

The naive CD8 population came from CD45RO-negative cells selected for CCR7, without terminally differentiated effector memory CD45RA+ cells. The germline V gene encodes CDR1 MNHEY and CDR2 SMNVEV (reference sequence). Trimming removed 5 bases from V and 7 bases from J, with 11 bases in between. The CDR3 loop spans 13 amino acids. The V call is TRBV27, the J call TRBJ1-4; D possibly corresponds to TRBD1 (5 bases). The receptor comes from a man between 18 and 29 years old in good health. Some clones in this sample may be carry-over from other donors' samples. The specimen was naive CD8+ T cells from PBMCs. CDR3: CASSVGRAEKLFF. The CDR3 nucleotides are TGTGCCAGCAGTGTGGGACGGGCTGAAAAACTGTTTTTT. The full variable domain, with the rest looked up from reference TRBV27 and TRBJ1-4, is EAQVTQNPRYLITVTGKKLTVTCSQNMNHEYMSWYRQDPGLGLRQIYYSMNVEVTDKGDVPEGYKVSRKEKRNFPLILESPSPNQTSLYFCASSVGRAEKLFFGSGTQLSVL.